A single sample is the source of the 18 T cell receptor beta chains below, sequenced in a study of shared clonotypes between healthy human individuals (dated by TCRdb to the early 2020s). The library relied on the immunoSEQ multiplex PCR assay. TCRdb took this table from immuneACCESS and kept in-frame rearrangements with V and J called. Such tables lack part of the clones; where checked against another copy, unresolved V genes explain under half of the gap, and the rest is unexplained. A total of more than 2,000,000 clones appear in this sample, around 94% of them only once. The top ten hold 0.13% to 0.15% of the sample. Sequencing input: naive CD4+ T cells sorted from blood. Explained via the paper, the cell subset or site label denotes: CD45RA+ positively selected. The receptors here all came from a man aged 18 to 35 in good health.

The rearrangement links TRBV6-5 to TRBJ2-3; 8 nucleotides align to TRBD2. V shed 7 bases, J shed 7 bases, and the junction held 10 bases outside the gene matches. Germline CDR1 MNHEY, CDR2 SVGAGI. This CDR3 comprises 14 residues. The CDR3 protein is CASTNRGGQNTQYF. CDR3 nucleotide sequence: TGTGCCAGCACCAACCGGGGGGGCCAGAATACGCAGTATTTT.

The V call is TRBV7-2, the J call TRBJ1-5; 8 bases are shared with TRBD1. The germline V gene encodes CDR1 SGHTA and CDR2 FQGNSA. V trimming: 6 bases; J trimming: 2 bases; junction bases outside the gene matches: 9. CDR3 length equals 16 residues. In DNA form, the CDR3 reads TGTGCCAGCAGTTCACAGGGGGTTGCAGGCAATCAGCCCCAGCATTTT. Amino acid sequence: CASSSQGVAGNQPQHF. The full variable domain, with the rest looked up from reference TRBV7-2 and TRBJ1-5, is GAGVSQSPSNKVTEKGKDVELRCDPISGHTALYWYRQSLGQGLEFLIYFQGNSAPDKSGLPSDRFSAERTGGSVSTLTIQRTQQEDSAVYLCASSSQGVAGNQPQHFGDGTRLSIL.

The count of this clone is one. This chain links TRBV7-2 with TRBJ2-3; 11 bases are shared with TRBD2. Losses at the gene ends were 3 bases for V and 1 base for J; bases not matched to a gene: 12. This CDR3 has 19 amino acids. Germline CDR1 and CDR2: SGHTA and FQGNSA. The CDR3: CASSFPGLAESGGTDTQYF. CDR3 sequence (DNA): TGTGCCAGCAGCTTCCCGGGACTAGCGGAGTCAGGGGGCACAGATACGCAGTATTTT.

The genes are TRBV19 and TRBJ1-2, with 9 bases fitting TRBD1. This CDR3 has 16 amino acids. Germline assignment: CDR1 LNHDA and CDR2 SQIVND (reference sequence). V was clipped by 1 base and J by 7 bases; unmatched bases: 10. The CDR3 DNA follows: TGTGCCAGTAGTATAGTAACAGGGGGCGCGCTCAGTGGCTACACCTTC. Translating gives CASSIVTGGALSGYTF. Looking up the rest from reference TRBV19 and TRBJ1-2 gives the full variable domain: DGGITQSPKYLFRKEGQNVTLSCEQNLNHDAMYWYRQDPGQGLRLIYYSQIVNDFQKGDIAEGYSVSREKKESFPLTVTSAQKNPTAFYLCASSIVTGGALSGYTFGSGTRLTVV.

Written as DNA, the CDR3 is TGTGCCAGCAGCTACCACGATATCTCTACGAGCAAGTACTTC. Amino acids: CASSYHDISTSKYF. The rearrangement joins TRBV7-9 to TRBJ2-7; D remains ambiguous. Trimming removed 4 bases from V and 11 bases from J, with 21 bases in between. Germline V CDR1 and CDR2: SEHNR, FQNEAQ (reference sequence). This CDR3 region has 14 residues.

V usage is TRBV7-9 and J usage is TRBJ2-3; 10 positions match TRBD2. With V trimmed by 5 bases and J by 3 bases, 5 bases remained unmatched. This CDR3 contains 15 residues. Germline V lookup: CDR1 SEHNR, CDR2 FQNEAQ (reference sequence). CDR3 coding DNA: TGTGCCAGCAGCCCACCGGGACTAGCGACAGATACGCAGTATTTT. Translation gives CASSPPGLATDTQYF.

This chain connects TRBV6-5 to TRBJ2-5, with TRBD1 as a possible D gene (6 bases). Germline lookup yields CDR1 MNHEY and CDR2 SVGAGI. V gave up 6 bases and J gave up 4 bases, with 15 bases separating them. The CDR3 spans 14 residues. The CDR3 protein is CASSAPRGRETQYF. In DNA, the CDR3 is TGTGCCAGCAGCGCGCCCAGGGGACGAGAGACCCAGTACTTC.

This chain connects TRBV19 to TRBJ2-7, with a possible D match to TRBD1 (6 bases). Trimming removed 4 bases at V and 2 bases at J, with 12 bases between. This CDR3 is built from 14 residues. Per the germline V gene, CDR1 is LNHDA and CDR2 is SQIVND (reference sequence). The CDR3 protein is CASSSPGTTYEQYF. CDR3 coding DNA: TGTGCCAGTAGTAGTCCGGGGACAACCTACGAGCAGTACTTC.

The chain uses TRBV28 and TRBJ2-1; TRBD2 might be the D (5 bases). The CDR3 has 14 amino acids. The ends were cut back, 7 bases at V and 5 bases at J, with 15 bases in the middle. CDR1 MDHEN and CDR2 SYDVKM come from the germline V gene. The CDR3 region has the DNA TGTGCCAGCACGCTTGAGCGGCTTAACAATGAGCAGTTCTTC. It encodes CASTLERLNNEQFF. Full variable domain (remainder filled in from reference TRBV28 and TRBJ2-1): DVKVTQSSRYLVKRTGEKVFLECVQDMDHENMFWYRQDPGLGLRLIYFSYDVKMKEKGDIPEGYSVSREKKERFSLILESASTNQTSMYLCASTLERLNNEQFFGPGTRLTVL.

The gene calls are TRBV30 and TRBJ1-4, with a possible D match to TRBD1 (6 bases). The CDR3 extends over 11 amino acids. The V end was cut by 5 bases, the J end by 7 bases, with 8 bases between. Per germline, CDR1 GTSNPN and CDR2 SVGIG (reference sequence). In DNA, the CDR3 is TGTGCCTGGGAGGGGGGTGAAAAACTGTTTTTT. This translates into CAWEGGEKLFF.

V is TRBV7-6 and J is TRBJ2-1; TRBD2 agrees at 10 bases. J gave up 3 bases and V 4 bases, and 3 bases lay outside the gene matches. The CDR3 runs to 15 residues. Germline V gene data show CDR1 as SGHVS and CDR2 as FNYEAQ. CDR3 nucleotides: TGTGCCAGCAGCTCAGGGACTAGCGTCTACAATGAGCAGTTCTTC. Encoded protein: CASSSGTSVYNEQFF.

About this clone: This sample includes further DNA sequences coding for the same CDR3. The chain recombines TRBV2 with TRBJ2-2; D remains unclear. The germline gives CDR1 SNHLY, CDR2 FYNNEI. This CDR3 spans 15 amino acids. Trimming took 2 bases from V and 4 from J, leaving 11 bases between them. The chain's CDR3 is CASSERLAGTGELFF. The CDR3 DNA follows: TGTGCCAGCAGTGAAAGGTTGGCTGGCACCGGGGAGCTGTTTTTT.

The rearrangement joins TRBV30 to TRBJ1-3; 7 nucleotides match TRBD1. CDR3 length equals 14 residues. The germline V gene has CDR1 GTSNPN and CDR2 SVGIG (reference sequence). J gave up 2 bases and V 3 bases, and 4 bases lay outside the gene matches. The CDR3 loop is CAWRLTGTGNTIYF. In DNA, the CDR3 is TGTGCCTGGAGATTGACAGGGACTGGAAACACCATATATTTT.

The J gene is TRBJ2-5, the V gene TRBV6-5, with D unresolved. This CDR3 is 11 amino acids long. Trimming took 5 bases from V and 7 from J, leaving 8 bases between them. The V gene's germline CDR1 is MNHEY and CDR2 SVGAGI. The CDR3 loop reads CASSHPPTQYF. CDR3 bases: TGTGCCAGCAGTCACCCCCCGACCCAGTACTTC.

The chain links TRBV19 to TRBJ1-1, with TRBD1 as a possible D gene (6 bases). This CDR3 region has 16 residues. The V gene's germline CDR1 is LNHDA and CDR2 SQIVND (reference sequence). The V gene lost 4 bases and the J gene lost 1 base, with 16 bases spanning the gap. The CDR3 is CASSTLPGVKNTEAFF. The DNA of the CDR3 is TGTGCCAGTAGTACCCTACCAGGGGTTAAGAACACTGAAGCTTTCTTT.

The chain links TRBV6-1 to TRBJ1-2; TRBD1 is a possible D gene (5 bases). This CDR3 contains 15 residues. V was pared by 1 base and J by 4 bases, with 13 bases between. From germline, CDR1 is MNHNS and CDR2 SASEGT. The DNA of the CDR3 is TGTGCCAGCAGTGAAGGGGGGAAGTTCCCCTATGGCTACACCTTC. Its protein is CASSEGGKFPYGYTF.

V is TRBV10-2 and J is TRBJ1-5, with D tentatively TRBD1 (6 bases). Germline CDR1 and CDR2: WSHSY and SAAADI. Trimming shortened V by 6 bases and J by 0 bases, and 12 bases separated the two germline ends. There are 15 residues in the CDR3. For the CDR3, the DNA is TGCGCCAGCAGGGATGACAGGAATAGCAATCAGCCCCAGCATTTT. Encoded protein: CASRDDRNSNQPQHF.

This clone was recorded only once. This chain joins TRBV7-2 and TRBJ2-3, with D perhaps matching TRBD2 (6 bases). This CDR3 comprises 14 residues. V was trimmed by 7 bases and J by 10 bases, leaving 21 bases between them. Germline V gene lookup returns CDR1 SGHTA and CDR2 FQGNSA. The CDR3 DNA reads as TGTGCCAGCACCCCCCCGGGCCGGGGAGGTGCGCAGTATTTT. This codes for CASTPPGRGGAQYF.